The 26 T cell receptor beta chains in this list originate from one sample, sequenced in a study of blood T cell repertoires in COVID-19. Libraries were prepared by immunoSEQ multiplex PCR; TCRdb keeps only in-frame clonotypes and omits some of them. Of around 41,000 clones in the sample, around 88% were seen once. The sequenced sample was peripheral blood. All receptors come from an elderly woman with active or convalescent COVID-19.

This clone was observed a few times. The chain combines TRBV25-1 with TRBJ2-7, with D unclear. CDR1 is MGHDK, CDR2 SYGVNS, per germline. There are 15 residues in the CDR3. Trimming shortened V by 3 bases and J by 0 bases, and 12 bases separated the two germline ends. CDR3 DNA sequence: TGTGCCAGCAGTGACAAACAGCCCAGCTCCTACGAGCAGTACTTC. It translates to CASSDKQPSSYEQYF.

This chain connects TRBV5-1 to TRBJ1-1; perhaps TRBD1 as D (6 bases). The CDR3 is 17 residues long. Trimming stripped 4 bases from V and 3 bases from J, with 22 bases between. Germline V gene sequence: CDR1 SGHRS, CDR2 YFSETQ. The CDR3 coding sequence is TGCGCCAGCAGCATCCGGGGACAACAGGCTGGGGACACTGAAGCTTTCTTT. Protein product: CASSIRGQQAGDTEAFF.

In its sample, this clone was seen a few times. The CDR3 reads CASRMDRGNGYTF. The CDR3 DNA is TGTGCCAGCAGGATGGACAGGGGGAACGGCTACACCTTC. The chain joins TRBV2 to TRBJ1-2, with 10 bases aligning to TRBD1. Germline loops: CDR1 SNHLY, CDR2 FYNNEI. This CDR3 contains 13 residues. With V trimmed by 6 bases and J by 8 bases, 6 bases remained unmatched. Together with reference TRBV2 and TRBJ1-2, the CDR3 gives the full variable domain: EPEVTQTPSHQVTQMGQEVILRCVPISNHLYFYWYRQILGQKVEFLVSFYNNEISEKSEIFDDQFSVERPDGSNFTLKIRSTKLEDSAMYFCASRMDRGNGYTFGSGTRLTVV.

This rearrangement joins TRBV9 to TRBJ2-5, with 9 bases matching TRBD2. The CDR3 is made up of 16 amino acids. The J segment lost 2 bases and the V segment lost 4 bases, leaving 9 bases of the junction unmatched. CDR1 and CDR2 from the germline V gene are SGDLS and YYNGEE. The CDR3 loop is CASSPYSGSQQETQYF. Written as DNA, the CDR3 is TGTGCCAGCAGCCCCTATAGCGGGAGCCAACAAGAGACCCAGTACTTC.

J is TRBJ2-1 and V is TRBV28; tentative D call: TRBD1 (5 bases). Trimming cost V 1 base and J 4 bases, with 17 bases left between them. Germline V gives CDR1 MDHEN, CDR2 SYDVKM. This CDR3 spans 17 amino acids. CDR3 bases: TGTGCCAGCAGTTTATCCCAGGGTTATTCGCTTTACAATGAGCAGTTCTTC. Translating gives CASSLSQGYSLYNEQFF.

V gene TRBV5-1 combines with J gene TRBJ1-1; 9 bases line up with TRBD1. The CDR3 covers 16 residues. V gave up 4 bases and J gave up 3 bases; unmatched junction bases: 10. Germline CDR1 and CDR2: SGHRS and YFSETQ. As DNA, the CDR3 is TGCGCCAGCAGCGAGCAAACAGGGGGCCGGGACACTGAAGCTTTCTTT. Amino acid sequence: CASSEQTGGRDTEAFF.

The rearrangement joins TRBV30 to TRBJ2-7, with TRBD2 matching 11 bases. From germline, CDR1 is GTSNPN and CDR2 SVGIG (reference sequence). This CDR3 is built from 15 residues. The J segment lost 2 bases and the V segment lost 3 bases, leaving 6 bases of the junction unmatched. CDR3 sequence reads: CAWRLGLAAAYEQYF. Here the CDR3 DNA reads TGTGCCTGGAGGTTGGGACTAGCGGCCGCCTACGAGCAGTACTTC.

The rearrangement links TRBV5-4 to TRBJ2-7, with 8 bases identical to TRBD1. V was pared by 5 bases and J by 3 bases, with 10 bases of the junction left unmatched. The germline V gene encodes CDR1 SGHNT and CDR2 YYREEE (reference sequence). The CDR3 covers 15 residues. CDR3: CASSPTGGLGYEQYF. For the CDR3, the DNA is TGTGCCAGCAGTCCTACAGGGGGTCTAGGCTACGAGCAGTACTTC.

This sequence joins TRBV25-1 and TRBJ1-2; 11 positions agree with TRBD1. CDR1 and CDR2 (germline): MGHDK, SYGVNS. CDR3 length: 14 residues. The trim removed 6 bases at V and 3 bases at J, leaving 3 bases unmatched. This CDR3 is CASRGQGADYGYTF. The CDR3 nucleotides are TGTGCCAGCAGAGGACAGGGGGCCGACTATGGCTACACCTTC.

The rearrangement links TRBV11-2 to TRBJ2-2; 10 nucleotides line up with TRBD2. V lost 4 bases and J lost 6; bases outside the gene matches: 8. Germline CDR1 is SGHAT and CDR2 is FQNNGV. There are 16 residues in the CDR3. The CDR3: CASSYSSGRAAGELFF. CDR3 nucleotide sequence: TGTGCCAGCAGCTACTCCAGCGGGAGGGCAGCCGGGGAGCTGTTTTTT.

This chain connects TRBV28 to TRBJ1-4, with 8 bases fitting TRBD1. V shed 5 bases and J 8 bases; nucleotides not matched to a gene: 10. CDR1 and CDR2 (germline): MDHEN, SYDVKM. The CDR3 runs to 15 residues. This chain's CDR3 is CASSPPDRGKEKLFF. CDR3 DNA: TGTGCCAGCAGTCCACCCGACAGGGGAAAAGAAAAACTGTTTTTT.

This clone showed up just once. The chain links TRBV18 to TRBJ2-2, with D tentatively TRBD1 (6 bases). CDR1 and CDR2 (germline): KGHSH, LQKENI. The germline V and J ends were trimmed by 3 bases and 4 bases, with 9 bases remaining between them. The CDR3 runs to 14 residues. The CDR3 DNA reads TGTGCCAGCTCACCCACAGGGATCACCGGGGAGCTGTTTTTT. It specifies CASSPTGITGELFF.

The V gene is TRBV6-5, the J gene TRBJ2-7; 8 positions agree with TRBD1. This CDR3 is 15 amino acids long. Per the germline V gene, CDR1 is MNHEY and CDR2 is SVGAGI. V shed 0 bases, J shed 1 base, and the junction held 2 bases outside the gene matches. The CDR3: CASSYSRGRSYEQYF. In DNA, the CDR3 is TGTGCCAGCAGTTACTCCAGGGGGCGATCCTACGAGCAGTACTTC.

The genes are TRBV7-6 and TRBJ2-1; D perhaps matches TRBD2 (6 bases). Looked up from germline, CDR1 is SGHVS and CDR2 is FNYEAQ. The ends were cut back, 0 bases at V and 7 bases at J, with 13 bases in the middle. The CDR3 sequence is 15 residues long. The CDR3 DNA reads TGTGCCAGCAGCTTAGCGCGGGGAGAATGGAATGAGCAGTTCTTC. This codes for CASSLARGEWNEQFF.

The gene calls are TRBV28 and TRBJ1-5; D remains ambiguous. The germline gives CDR1 MDHEN, CDR2 SYDVKM. V gave up 7 bases and J gave up 11 bases, with 15 bases separating them. CDR3 size: 12 residues. In nucleotides, the CDR3 is TGTGCCAGCAACTCAGCGGCCCGATCCCAGCATTTT. The encoded protein is CASNSAARSQHF. Full variable domain (rest looked up from reference TRBV28 and TRBJ1-5): DVKVTQSSRYLVKRTGEKVFLECVQDMDHENMFWYRQDPGLGLRLIYFSYDVKMKEKGDIPEGYSVSREKKERFSLILESASTNQTSMYLCASNSAARSQHFGDGTRLSIL.

In this sample, this clone turned up once. The CDR3 loop reads CASSQGGLAGIFREQFF. The CDR3 coding sequence is TGTGCCAGCAGCCAAGGGGGACTAGCGGGAATATTCCGTGAGCAGTTCTTC. The J gene is TRBJ2-1, the V gene TRBV3-1 (or the pseudogene TRBV3-2), with 13 nucleotides matching TRBD2. V was pared by 1 base and J by 9 bases, with 9 bases of the junction left unmatched. CDR1 and CDR2 (germline): LGHDT, YNNKEL (reference sequence). This CDR3 comprises 17 residues.

The rearrangement joins TRBV2 to TRBJ1-1; 9 bases align to TRBD1. V lost 6 bases and J lost 13; bases outside the gene matches: 9. This CDR3 region has 12 residues. Germline-derived CDR1 and CDR2 are SNHLY and FYNNEI. CDR3 region: CASSPDRGGGFF. The CDR3 DNA is TGTGCCAGCAGCCCAGACAGGGGGGGAGGTTTCTTT.

The V gene is TRBV6-5, the J gene TRBJ1-2, with 10 positions matching TRBD1. V lost 6 bases to trimming and J lost 14 bases; unmatched junction nucleotides: 12. Germline loops: CDR1 MNHEY, CDR2 SVGAGI. This CDR3 contains 13 residues. CDR3 region: CASRDPGTGASTF. CDR3 DNA: TGTGCCAGCAGGGACCCCGGGACAGGGGCCTCTACCTTC.

This clone was observed a single time. The V gene is TRBV6-5, the J gene TRBJ2-5, with D possibly TRBD1 on 6 matching bases. V was cut by 4 bases and J by 5 bases, with 20 bases left in between. The germline CDR1 and CDR2 sequences are MNHEY and SVGAGI. This CDR3 has 16 amino acids. The CDR3: CASSSYRAEMKETQYF. The CDR3 region has the DNA TGTGCCAGCAGTTCGTACAGGGCCGAAATGAAGGAGACCCAGTACTTC.

This sequence joins TRBV19 and TRBJ2-7, with 9 bases lining up with TRBD2. Germline loops: CDR1 LNHDA, CDR2 SQIVND (reference sequence). The length of the CDR3 is 16 residues. Unmatched junction bases numbered 12, after V lost 3 bases and J lost 6 bases. In DNA form, the CDR3 reads TGTGCCAGTAGTATTCGTCTTCTGTCGCGGGAGGGCGAGCAGTACTTC. It is translated as CASSIRLLSREGEQYF.

V is TRBV20-1 and J is TRBJ1-1; D uncertain. The germline V gene encodes CDR1 DFQATT and CDR2 SNEGSKA (reference sequence). The CDR3 sequence is 13 residues long. Trimming pared 3 bases from V and 5 bases from J, leaving 13 bases between. CDR3 nucleotide sequence: TGCAGTGCTAGTTTCGGGGTTACGACTGAAGCTTTCTTT. Amino acids: CSASFGVTTEAFF.

This clone was seen a few times. The rearrangement links TRBV7-2 to TRBJ2-7, with a tentative D call TRBD2 (6 bases). CDR3 length equals 16 residues. V was clipped by 3 bases and J by 1 base, with 16 bases between them. The germline CDR1 and CDR2 sequences are SGHTA and FQGNSA. CDR3 in DNA: TGTGCCAGCAGCTTTAGGCGGTCGGGGAGGTCCTACGAGCAGTACTTC. Translated, it gives CASSFRRSGRSYEQYF.

This chain joins TRBV29-1 and TRBJ2-3, with D possibly being TRBD2 (6 bases). The CDR3 covers 14 residues. V lost 6 bases and J lost 2, with 15 bases in between. CDR1 is SQVTM, CDR2 ANQGSEA, per germline. CDR3 region: CSVRRGGTTDTQYF. DNA of the CDR3: TGCAGCGTACGTAGGGGCGGGACCACAGATACGCAGTATTTT.

This chain connects TRBV7-9 to TRBJ2-1; TRBD2 matches at 8 bases. Trimming cost V 5 bases and J 9 bases; bases outside gene matches: 21. The V gene's germline CDR1 is SEHNR and CDR2 FQNEAQ (reference sequence). This CDR3 has 18 amino acids. CDR3 bases: TGTGCCAGCAGCCAGTGGACTAGCTTGGCCGCCTTCGAGGGTGAGCAGTTCTTC. Its translation: CASSQWTSLAAFEGEQFF.

The chain has TRBV29-1 and TRBJ1-1; no clear D gene. Trimming stripped 7 bases from V and 1 base from J, with 13 bases between. Germline CDR1 SQVTM, CDR2 ANQGSEA. The CDR3 runs 13 residues. The CDR3 region has the DNA TGCAGCGCAGGCCAGGTCTCGAACACTGAAGCTTTCTTT. Translated, it gives CSAGQVSNTEAFF.

V is TRBV11-3 and J is TRBJ2-1; TRBD2 agrees at 8 bases. CDR1 and CDR2 from the germline V gene are SGHNT and YENEEA. Unmatched junction bases numbered 2, after V lost 0 bases and J lost 4 bases. The CDR3 length is 15 residues. The CDR3 is CASSLDGTSYNEQFF. CDR3 DNA sequence: TGTGCCAGCAGCTTAGATGGGACTAGTTACAATGAGCAGTTCTTC.